The 24 T cell receptor beta chains below come from one sample, sequenced in a study of OX40 agonist ivuxolimab in advanced cancers. Data came from immunoSEQ multiplex PCR; TCRdb stores just in-frame clones and leaves some out. The data hold approximately 78,000 clones, with roughly 88% observed a single time. The specimen was CD4+ or CD8+ T cells sorted from blood, collected in a trial of the OX40 agonist ivuxolimab. These receptors were collected from an adult with an advanced solid tumor such as melanoma, head and neck, liver or kidney cancer.

This clone was detected a few times. V and J are TRBV6-5 and TRBJ1-6; 8 positions match TRBD1. Germline lookup yields CDR1 MNHEY and CDR2 SVGAGI. The CDR3 runs to 14 residues. The V gene end was trimmed by 7 bases and the J gene end by 10 bases; junction bases not matched to a gene: 9. CDR3 protein: CASTLGQGGSPLHF. CDR3 coding DNA: TGTGCCAGCACGCTAGGACAGGGCGGGTCACCCCTCCACTTT.

The chain recombines TRBV5-1 with TRBJ2-7, with a tentative D call TRBD1 (5 bases). Trimming removed 1 base at V and 3 bases at J, with 8 bases between. This CDR3 is built from 13 residues. Looked up from germline, CDR1 is SGHRS and CDR2 is YFSETQ. The CDR3 coding sequence is TGCGCCAGCAGCTTGAGGACAAGCTACGAGCAGTACTTC. Translating gives CASSLRTSYEQYF.

This clone was picked up one time. This chain joins TRBV11-2 and TRBJ1-6; perhaps TRBD1 as D (5 bases). In germline, CDR1 is SGHAT, CDR2 FQNNGV. This CDR3 has 16 amino acids. Trimming pared 1 base from V and 9 bases from J, leaving 16 bases between. The CDR3 spells CASSLGGAGLGSPLHF. CDR3 DNA sequence: TGTGCCAGCAGCTTAGGAGGGGCAGGGTTGGGTTCACCCCTCCACTTT.

For this clone: The junction does not match germline at one end; this may be a read error. The sample holds other DNA sequences that translate to the same CDR3. V and J are TRBV30 and TRBJ1-5; TRBD1 is a possible D gene (6 bases). The CDR3 loop spans 12 amino acids. Germline loops: CDR1 GTSNPN, CDR2 SVGIG (reference sequence). The CDR3: CAWGGIPRGGSF. The CDR3 bases are TGTGCCTGGGGGGGGATCCCGAGGGGGGGATCTTTT.

This clone was seen just once. In nucleotides, the CDR3 is TGTGCCAGCAGCCCAAGGGGCTTGCCGGGGGAGACCCAGTACTTC. This sequence encodes CASSPRGLPGETQYF. V is TRBV11-3 and J is TRBJ2-5; the D call may be TRBD1 or TRBD2 (5 bases each). Germline assignment: CDR1 SGHNT and CDR2 YENEEA. V shed 5 bases and J shed 5 bases, with 18 bases lying between them. There are 15 residues in the CDR3. The full variable domain, completed using reference TRBV11-3 and TRBJ2-5, is EAGVVQSPRYKIIEKKQPVAFWCNPISGHNTLYWYLQNLGQGPELLIRYENEEAVDDSQLPKDRFSAERLKGVDSTLKIQPAELGDSAVYLCASSPRGLPGETQYFGPGTRLLVL.

The count of this clone is one. This chain joins TRBV6-1 and TRBJ1-5; no firm D call. V was cut by 4 bases and J by 1 base, with 11 bases left in between. Germline CDR1 reads MNHNS; CDR2 reads SASEGT. CDR3 length equals 15 residues. CDR3 protein: CASSVIRLSNQPQHF. The CDR3 coding sequence is TGTGCCAGCAGTGTGATAAGGTTAAGCAATCAGCCCCAGCATTTT.

The chain combines TRBV30 with TRBJ2-7, with D possibly being TRBD2 (7 bases). This CDR3 is 14 amino acids long. V lost 4 bases, J lost 1 base, and 14 bases lay in between. The germline V gene has CDR1 GTSNPN and CDR2 SVGIG (reference sequence). CDR3 amino acids: CAWTSGGSSYEQYF. The CDR3 DNA sequence: TGTGCCTGGACGTCGGGGGGCAGTTCCTACGAGCAGTACTTC. Full variable domain (remainder filled in from reference TRBV30 and TRBJ2-7): SQTIHQWPATLVQPVGSPLSLECTVEGTSNPNLYWYRQAAGRGLQLLFYSVGIGQISSEVPQNLSASRPQDRQFILSSKKLLLSDSGFYLCAWTSGGSSYEQYFGPGTRLTVT.

The chain combines TRBV6-6 with TRBJ1-5; D gene unclear. With 4 bases removed from V and 0 bases from J, the gap between germline ends came to 4 bases. The germline gives CDR1 MNHNY, CDR2 SVGAGI (reference sequence). The CDR3 runs to 13 residues. In nucleotides, the CDR3 is TGTGCCAGCAGTTTGGGTAGCAATCAGCCCCAGCATTTT. Protein: CASSLGSNQPQHF.

The V and J genes are TRBV19 and TRBJ2-2; 9 bases map to TRBD1. Germline-derived CDR1 and CDR2 are LNHDA and SQIVND (reference sequence). Unmatched junction bases numbered 1, after V lost 6 bases and J lost 5 bases. CDR3 length: 13 amino acids. The CDR3 sequence: CASRQGATGELFF. The CDR3 nucleotides read TGTGCCAGTAGACAGGGGGCGACCGGGGAGCTGTTTTTT. Full variable domain (missing parts from reference TRBV19 and TRBJ2-2): DGGITQSPKYLFRKEGQNVTLSCEQNLNHDAMYWYRQDPGQGLRLIYYSQIVNDFQKGDIAEGYSVSREKKESFPLTVTSAQKNPTAFYLCASRQGATGELFFGEGSRLTVL.

This clone rates as medium-sized (0.01 to 0.1%). The rearrangement joins TRBV5-1 to TRBJ2-7, with 9 bases fitting TRBD2. Looked up from germline, CDR1 is SGHRS and CDR2 is YFSETQ. CDR3 length: 15 amino acids. V lost 4 bases to trimming and J lost 3 bases; unmatched junction nucleotides: 8. CDR3: CASSGSGTSLYEQYF. The CDR3 DNA reads TGCGCCAGCAGCGGTTCCGGGACTAGCCTCTACGAGCAGTACTTC.

V is TRBV5-6 and J is TRBJ2-3; TRBD1 aligns across 7 bases. CDR1 is SGHDT, CDR2 YYEEEE, per germline. The CDR3 totals 16 residues. J was trimmed by 2 bases and V by 3 bases; bases with no gene match: 9. CDR3 sequence reads: CASSYVTGTSTDTQYF. The DNA of the CDR3 is TGTGCCAGCAGCTACGTGACAGGGACCTCCACAGATACGCAGTATTTT.

The genes are TRBV10-3 and TRBJ2-1, with D perhaps given as TRBD1 or TRBD2 (5 bases each). There are 15 residues in the CDR3. V dropped 3 bases and J dropped 3 bases, with 12 bases sitting between them. Germline values: CDR1 ENHRY, CDR2 SYGVKD. CDR3: CAISEEGPVYNEQFF. The CDR3, as DNA: TGTGCCATCAGTGAAGAGGGGCCAGTCTACAATGAGCAGTTCTTC.

This chain joins TRBV7-9 and TRBJ1-1, with D perhaps TRBD1 (6 bases). The length of the CDR3 is 12 residues. Germline V CDR1 and CDR2: SEHNR, FQNEAQ (reference sequence). Trimming took off 5 bases at V and 6 bases at J, with 10 bases between the two ends. CDR3 amino acids: CASSTRGAEAFF. The CDR3 DNA reads as TGTGCCAGCAGCACAAGGGGGGCTGAAGCTTTCTTT.

The gene calls are TRBV6-6 and TRBJ1-1; D is unclear. CDR1 MNHNY and CDR2 SVGAGI come from the germline V gene (reference sequence). This CDR3 comprises 12 residues. Trimming took off 2 bases at V and 2 bases at J, with 3 bases between the two ends. CDR3 bases: TGTGCCAGCAGTTACGTAAACACTGAAGCTTTCTTT. It is translated as CASSYVNTEAFF.

This clone was seen a few times. The rearrangement uses TRBV7-9 and TRBJ2-3; 11 bases are a match to TRBD2. The CDR3 consists of 17 residues. Unmatched junction bases numbered 12, after V lost 5 bases and J lost 5 bases. Germline loops: CDR1 SEHNR, CDR2 FQNEAQ (reference sequence). CDR3: CASSPRLAGGDGDTQYF. CDR3 nucleotide sequence: TGTGCCAGCAGCCCCCGGCTAGCGGGAGGTGATGGAGATACGCAGTATTTT.

This clone was observed a handful of times. The V and J genes are TRBV7-6 and TRBJ2-7, with 8 bases matching TRBD2. There are 19 residues in the CDR3. J was trimmed by 6 bases and V by 1 base; bases with no gene match: 20. Germline loops: CDR1 SGHVS, CDR2 FNYEAQ. CDR3 loop: CASSLEAQWGAGATSEQYF. For the CDR3, the DNA is TGTGCCAGCAGCTTAGAAGCTCAGTGGGGAGCGGGAGCTACGAGCGAGCAGTACTTC.

The chain joins TRBV7-2 to TRBJ2-3; D call uncertain. Germline V CDR1 and CDR2: SGHTA, FQGNSA. The CDR3 has 12 amino acids. Trimming removed 6 bases from V and 6 bases from J, with 10 bases in between. The CDR3 nucleotides are TGTGCCAGCAGATTACAAGAGGATACGCAGTATTTT. Its protein is CASRLQEDTQYF. Supplemented by reference TRBV7-2 and TRBJ2-3, the full variable domain reads GAGVSQSPSNKVTEKGKDVELRCDPISGHTALYWYRQSLGQGLEFLIYFQGNSAPDKSGLPSDRFSAERTGGSVSTLTIQRTQQEDSAVYLCASRLQEDTQYFGPGTRLTVL.

V usage is TRBV5-8 and J usage is TRBJ2-6; no definite D call. The germline gives CDR1 SGHTS, CDR2 YDEGEE. CDR3 length: 16 residues. V gave up 0 bases and J gave up 1 base, with 8 bases separating them. The CDR3 nucleotides are TGTGCCAGCAGCTTGGCCTTGGTATCTGGGGCCAACGTCCTGACTTTC. Translating gives CASSLALVSGANVLTF.

The V and J genes are TRBV6-4 and TRBJ2-1; D could derive from TRBD1 or TRBD2 (7 bases each). The CDR3 covers 13 residues. V was trimmed by 5 bases and J by 9 bases, leaving 14 bases between them. The germline gives CDR1 MRHNA, CDR2 SNTAGT. CDR3 in amino acids: CASSFQGGSEQFF. CDR3 DNA: TGTGCCAGCAGTTTTCAGGGGGGGAGTGAGCAGTTCTTC.

The rearrangement uses TRBV6-5 and TRBJ1-1; 7 nucleotides align to TRBD1. With V trimmed by 5 bases and J by 4 bases, 10 bases remained unmatched. The CDR3 covers 15 residues. Germline V lookup: CDR1 MNHEY, CDR2 SVGAGI. This CDR3 is CASSRTGTVSTEAFF. The CDR3 bases are TGTGCCAGCAGTCGTACCGGGACAGTAAGCACTGAAGCTTTCTTT.

This clone has just one count. This chain links TRBV30 with TRBJ1-5, with D hard to call. Germline-derived CDR1 and CDR2 are GTSNPN and SVGIG (reference sequence). Between the trimmed V and J ends, which lost 1 base and 0 bases, there was a span of 7 bases. The CDR3 has 14 amino acids. The CDR3 nucleotides read TGTGCCTGGAGTGCCTTTATTAGCAATCAGCCCCAGCATTTT. Protein product: CAWSAFISNQPQHF.

This clone was seen a handful of times. The rearrangement links TRBV15 to TRBJ1-2; no clear D gene. Per the germline V gene, CDR1 is LNHNV and CDR2 is YYDKDF (reference sequence). This CDR3 spans 13 amino acids. Trimming took 0 bases from V and 5 from J, leaving 7 bases between them. The chain's CDR3 is CATSRDEMYGYTF. As DNA, the CDR3 is TGTGCCACCAGCAGAGATGAAATGTATGGCTACACCTTC.

The chain links TRBV9 to TRBJ2-5; the D gene is possibly TRBD2 (5 bases). CDR1 is SGDLS and CDR2 is YYNGEE in the germline V gene. The CDR3 is made up of 15 amino acids. Trimming took 6 bases from V and 5 from J, leaving 20 bases between them. The chain's CDR3 is CASTINGEGGETQYF. In nucleotides, the CDR3 is TGTGCCAGCACCATTAACGGGGAAGGCGGGGAGACCCAGTACTTC.

The rearrangement uses TRBV7-2 and TRBJ1-1; D ambiguous. V was cut by 5 bases and J by 0 bases, with 7 bases left in between. Per germline, CDR1 SGHTA and CDR2 FQGNSA. CDR3 size: 13 residues. Written as DNA, the CDR3 is TGTGCCAGCAGCCGAGGAATGAACACTGAAGCTTTCTTT. Translating gives CASSRGMNTEAFF.